This is a list of T cell receptor beta chains from one sample in a study of radiation and T cells in renal cell carcinoma. Method: immunoSEQ multiplex PCR; TCRdb's copy keeps in-frame clones and lacks some. Seen here are fewer than 85,000 clones, nearly 90% observed once, and the top ten hold approximately 6%. Sequenced material: blood, taken from a patient whose treatment included radiotherapy and nephrectomy. The receptors were sampled from a woman in her 70s with renal cell carcinoma. Each CDR3 is given with its conserved first and last residue. The D gene is left open where the match is weak. The size field is filled for only some rows; it gives once, few, many or a size class.

TRBJ2-5 | TRBV30 | - | TRBD2 | TGTGCCTGGAGTGTGGGGGGGGGACAAGAGACCCAGTACTTC | CAWSVGGGQETQYF
TRBJ2-3 | TRBV30 | - | TRBD2 | TGTGCCTTAGGGCTAGCGGGGGGGCAAGGGACAGATACGCAGTATTTT | CALGLAGGQGTDTQYF
TRBJ1-6 | TRBV7-2 | - | - | TGTGCCAGCAGCCCCGACACTTCACCCCTCCACTTT | CASSPDTSPLHF
TRBJ1-2 | TRBV28 | - | TRBD1 | TGTGCCAGTAGTCCGCAGGGGGCAGGCTACACCTTC | CASSPQGAGYTF
TRBJ1-1 | TRBV5-4 | - | - | TGTGCCAGCAGCCAAGAGCCTTTCGCAGGCGGTAGCACTGAAGCTTTCTTT | CASSQEPFAGGSTEAFF
TRBJ1-1 | TRBV29-1 | - | - | TGCAGCGTTGAAGCAGGGGTTGGAGCTTTCTTT | CSVEAGVGAFF
TRBJ2-1 | TRBV11-2 | - | - | TGTGCCAGCAGCTTAGTACCCGCCGCTTGGAATGAGCAGTTCTTC | CASSLVPAAWNEQFF
TRBJ2-7 | TRBV7-8 | - | - | TGTGCCAGCAGCTTAGGCCTAATTACTTACGAGCAGTACTTC | CASSLGLITYEQYF
TRBJ2-1 | TRBV7-9 | - | - | TGTGCCAGCAGCTTAGAAGGGGCGTCCTACAATGAGCAGTTCTTC | CASSLEGASYNEQFF
TRBJ2-7 | TRBV30 | once | - | TGTGCCTGGAGTGAATTGGGGATCGAGCAGTACTTC | CAWSELGIEQYF
TRBJ1-4 | TRBV9 | once | - | TGTGCCAGCAGCGTGAAGGGAATGATTAATGAAAAACTGTTTTTT | CASSVKGMINEKLFF